The rows below give T cell receptor beta chains drawn from one sample of a study of CD8 T cells in Susac syndrome. TCRdb called the immunoSEQ multiplex PCR reads again in MiXCR, with one record for every CDR3 protein. Here the sample spans about 300,000 distinct CDR3 sequences, 85% being singletons. The sequencing sample was made of CD8+ T cells from PBMCs. The receptor source for this set is a human donor with multiple sclerosis. Each CDR3 is given with its conserved first and last residue.

J gene,V gene,CDR3 protein
TRBJ1-3,TRBV7-9,CASSRLHREAIYF
TRBJ2-2,TRBV7-2,CASSLANGELFF
TRBJ2-5,TRBV10-3,CAIGAADFQETQYF
TRBJ2-2,TRBV19,CATSLGYNTGELFF
TRBJ2-1,TRBV5-6,CASSLDKRELNEQFF
TRBJ1-1,TRBV5-1,CASSLGQGSLSTEAFF
TRBJ2-2,TRBV7-9,CASSLGGIGELFF
TRBJ1-2,TRBV13,CASFRHTGGYTF
TRBJ2-1,TRBV12-3/TRBV12-4,CASTSVAGGVDEQFF
TRBJ2-2,TRBV6-1,CASSPGTGWKVGELFF
TRBJ2-1,TRBV28,CASSFPGTAQFF
TRBJ2-7,TRBV27,CASSLSGGSSWLRQYF
TRBJ2-1,TRBV7-9,CASSLLAGRVGEQFF
TRBJ2-5,TRBV24-1,CATSEAGTEETQYF
TRBJ2-3,TRBV29-1,CSVETGLTDTQYF
TRBJ2-3,TRBV7-2,CASSPPVRDTQYF
TRBJ2-7,TRBV9,CASSATREGLAGPYEQYF
TRBJ1-5,TRBV6-1,CASRAWRNQPQHF
TRBJ1-3,TRBV9,CASSVQGAGNTIYF
TRBJ1-1,TRBV29-1,CSAWGMGQGKTEAFF
TRBJ1-5,TRBV5-1,CASSLVGTHYSNQPQHF
TRBJ2-6,TRBV6-2/TRBV6-3,CAIALAGAPSGANVLTF
TRBJ2-2,TRBV6-2/TRBV6-3,CASSYRLAGTTGELFF
TRBJ2-7,TRBV3-1,CASSQGLAGPPREQYF
TRBJ1-1,TRBV4-3,CASSQDPDPDRWNTEAFF
TRBJ2-7,TRBV28,CASRLPGNEQYF
TRBJ1-2,TRBV19,CASSIRGEDRGYTF
TRBJ2-7,TRBV10-3,CAINSPGESYEQYF
TRBJ2-3,TRBV28,CASSSPRTSGRLPFTDTQYF
TRBJ2-1,TRBV27,CASSLGQGLYNEQFF
TRBJ1-3,TRBV30,CAWSLVGSGNTIYF
TRBJ2-3,TRBV19,CASNLVGGSTDTQYF
TRBJ2-7,TRBV29-1,CSVMGKDRGLSYEQYF
TRBJ2-1,TRBV6-5,CASSYTPRGRKFF
TRBJ2-1,TRBV6-5,CASSLAGGPENQFF
TRBJ2-3,TRBV6-2/TRBV6-3,CASSYAIADYLSTDTQYF
TRBJ2-1,TRBV6-5,CASSYSPTSGATSSYNEQFF
TRBJ2-1,TRBV7-9,CASSLDQGSFVDEQFF
TRBJ1-2,TRBV29-1,CSVEDRQRAAYGYTF
TRBJ2-1,TRBV7-2,CASSPWTSGGGEQFF
TRBJ1-4,TRBV4-3,CASSHLLSEGRDGEKLFF